Below are 26 T cell receptor beta chains sequenced from a single sample in a study of cytomegalovirus exposure and HLA in healthy donors. 13 Jbeta primers and 60 Vbeta primers were used for the PCR. Clones were sequenced by immunoSEQ multiplex PCR, and TCRdb holds only the in-frame ones, with some missing. Of roughly 120,000 clones detected, 75% appear once; the ten largest clones hold 1.6%. Sequenced sample: PBMCs. These receptors originate from a woman between 18 and 29 years old in good health and CMV-seronegative.

This clone was counted once. V usage is TRBV11-2 and J usage is TRBJ2-2; 10 positions agree with TRBD2. Germline V lookup: CDR1 SGHAT, CDR2 FQNNGV. The CDR3 loop spans 17 amino acids. V shed 4 bases, J shed 1 base, and the junction held 6 bases outside the gene matches. The CDR3 here is CASSSPLAGVNTGELFF. CDR3 coding DNA: TGTGCCAGCAGCTCCCCTCTAGCGGGGGTGAACACCGGGGAGCTGTTTTTT. The whole variable domain, remainder taken from reference TRBV11-2 and TRBJ2-2, is EAGVAQSPRYKIIEKRQSVAFWCNPISGHATLYWYQQILGQGPKLLIQFQNNGVVDDSQLPKDRFSAERLKGVDSTLKIQPAKLEDSAVYLCASSSPLAGVNTGELFFGEGSRLTVL.

The V gene is TRBV7-9, the J gene TRBJ2-7; 7 bases line up with TRBD1. Trimming took 5 bases from V and 4 from J; bases not matched to a gene: 11. The germline V gene has CDR1 SEHNR and CDR2 FQNEAQ (reference sequence). The CDR3 runs 15 residues. CDR3 DNA: TGTGCCAGCAGCCGCGTCGACAGGGCCATTTACGAGCAGTACTTC. It specifies CASSRVDRAIYEQYF.

This chain connects TRBV5-4 to TRBJ1-4, with D perhaps matching TRBD1 (5 bases). CDR1 and CDR2 from the germline V gene are SGHNT and YYREEE (reference sequence). The CDR3 sequence is 16 residues long. The V gene lost 0 bases and the J gene lost 0 bases, with 9 bases spanning the gap. The CDR3 sequence: CASSLGQKATNEKLFF. The CDR3 coding sequence is TGTGCCAGCAGCTTGGGACAGAAGGCAACTAATGAAAAACTGTTTTTT.

This rearrangement joins TRBV19 to TRBJ2-3; the match to TRBD2 covers 7 bases. Germline V gene lookup returns CDR1 LNHDA and CDR2 SQIVND (reference sequence). CDR3 length: 13 amino acids. After removal of 9 bases from V and 6 bases from J, the junction contained 9 bases not matched to a gene. The CDR3 protein is CASHSGVEDTQYF. The CDR3 DNA reads as TGTGCCAGCCACAGCGGGGTCGAGGATACGCAGTATTTT.

This clone has only a few counts. V usage is TRBV10-3 and J usage is TRBJ1-1, with 8 bases aligning to TRBD1. V shed 3 bases, J shed 5 bases, and the junction held 20 bases outside the gene matches. CDR3 length equals 19 residues. The germline gives CDR1 ENHRY, CDR2 SYGVKD. CDR3 sequence: CAISDRRPGRGQLRTEAFF. DNA of the CDR3: TGTGCCATCAGTGATAGACGGCCGGGCAGGGGGCAGTTGAGAACTGAAGCTTTCTTT.

J is TRBJ2-3 and V is TRBV9; 11 nucleotides align to TRBD2. This CDR3 contains 16 residues. V lost 1 base, J lost 4 bases, and 5 bases stayed unmatched. Germline CDR1 SGDLS, CDR2 YYNGEE. The CDR3 loop is CASSVWVAGGSDTQYF. The CDR3, as DNA: TGTGCCAGCAGCGTATGGGTAGCGGGGGGGTCAGATACGCAGTATTTT.

The V and J genes are TRBV13 and TRBJ2-7; D is possibly TRBD2 (6 bases). Trimming removed 5 bases at V and 3 bases at J, with 14 bases between. Per germline, CDR1 PRHDT and CDR2 FYEKMQ (reference sequence). The CDR3 runs 14 residues. The DNA of the CDR3 is TGTGCCAGCAGCCGGGAGTCAAGGGGCTACGAGCAGTACTTC. It specifies CASSRESRGYEQYF.

This rearrangement joins TRBV19 to TRBJ1-5; possibly TRBD1 for D (5 bases). The CDR3 has 18 amino acids. Trimming took off 2 bases at V and 2 bases at J, with 19 bases between the two ends. Germline CDR1 is LNHDA and CDR2 is SQIVND (reference sequence). The CDR3 DNA follows: TGTGCCAGTAGTATATGGGCAGGGTCTGGTAGTGGCAATCAGCCCCAGCATTTT. Encoded protein: CASSIWAGSGSGNQPQHF.

The rearrangement joins TRBV13 to TRBJ2-3; the match to TRBD2 covers 10 bases. The CDR3 contains 15 residues. The trim removed 5 bases at V and 1 base at J, leaving 3 bases unmatched. CDR1 and CDR2 (germline): PRHDT, FYEKMQ (reference sequence). CDR3 in DNA: TGTGCCAGCAGCCCTAGCGGGGGCCGCACAGATACGCAGTATTTT. Translated: CASSPSGGRTDTQYF.

The V call is TRBV30, the J call TRBJ1-2; D remains ambiguous. Germline CDR1 reads GTSNPN; CDR2 reads SVGIG (reference sequence). The CDR3 is 17 amino acids. With 3 bases removed from V and 3 bases from J, the gap between germline ends came to 23 bases. The CDR3 protein is CAWSGILALRTHYGYTF. The DNA for the CDR3 is TGTGCCTGGAGCGGGATTCTCGCATTACGAACGCACTATGGCTACACCTTC.

V and J are TRBV29-1 and TRBJ1-2; 7 bases line up with TRBD1. The germline V gene has CDR1 SQVTM and CDR2 ANQGSEA. V shed 3 bases, J shed 4 bases, and the junction held 11 bases outside the gene matches. The CDR3 covers 15 residues. Here the CDR3 reads CSVEDYRQGSYGYTF. CDR3 nucleotide sequence: TGCAGCGTTGAGGACTATCGACAGGGCTCCTATGGCTACACCTTC.

This chain connects TRBV7-9 to TRBJ2-5; 7 positions match TRBD1. This CDR3 is 13 amino acids long. V dropped 6 bases and J dropped 2; count of bases not matched to a gene: 3. The germline V gene has CDR1 SEHNR and CDR2 FQNEAQ (reference sequence). The CDR3 sequence is CASRWTGQETQYF. Here the CDR3 DNA reads TGTGCCAGCAGATGGACAGGACAAGAGACCCAGTACTTC.

The rearrangement links TRBV6-6 to TRBJ1-4, with D uncertain. This CDR3 is 15 amino acids long. Trimming took off 6 bases at V and 3 bases at J, with 14 bases between the two ends. Germline-derived CDR1 and CDR2 are MNHNY and SVGAGI (reference sequence). The CDR3 spells CASSPFPGPNEKLFF. CDR3 nucleotide sequence: TGTGCCAGCAGCCCCTTCCCTGGGCCTAATGAAAAACTGTTTTTT.

The CDR3 loop is CASRDQEIGELFF. The CDR3 bases are TGCGCCAGTCGCGATCAGGAAATCGGGGAGCTGTTTTTT. The chain joins TRBV5-1 to TRBJ2-2; D call uncertain. The length of the CDR3 is 13 residues. V lost 8 bases to trimming and J lost 7 bases, with 15 bases between them. The germline gives CDR1 SGHRS, CDR2 YFSETQ.

The chain carries TRBV5-4 and TRBJ2-1, with D possibly being TRBD2 (5 bases). There are 17 residues in the CDR3. Trimming pared 0 bases from V and 4 bases from J, leaving 17 bases between. Germline V lookup: CDR1 SGHNT, CDR2 YYREEE (reference sequence). The CDR3, as DNA: TGTGCCAGCAGCTTGGGACCGACGGGATCTCAGTACAATGAGCAGTTCTTC. Translation gives CASSLGPTGSQYNEQFF.

The chain uses TRBV25-1 and TRBJ1-1; D gene unclear. CDR3 length: 14 amino acids. Trimming stripped 4 bases from V and 7 bases from J, with 16 bases between. Germline V gene lookup returns CDR1 MGHDK and CDR2 SYGVNS. CDR3 DNA sequence: TGTGCCAGCAGTGCGGAAGGCGCGGCGAATGAAGCTTTCTTT. Translating it yields CASSAEGAANEAFF. Drawing the rest from reference TRBV25-1 and TRBJ1-1, the complete variable domain is EADIYQTPRYLVIGTGKKITLECSQTMGHDKMYWYQQDPGMELHLIHYSYGVNSTEKGDLSSESTVSRIRTEHFPLTLESARPSHTSQYLCASSAEGAANEAFFGQGTRLTVV.

The chain is built from TRBV10-3 and TRBJ2-3; D might be TRBD2 (7 bases). The CDR3 is 16 amino acids. Trimming pared 2 bases from V and 0 bases from J, leaving 12 bases between. The germline gives CDR1 ENHRY, CDR2 SYGVKD. The CDR3 sequence is CAISEAGASSTDTQYF. The CDR3 region has the DNA TGTGCCATCAGTGAGGCGGGGGCCTCTAGCACAGATACGCAGTATTTT.

The chain combines TRBV30 with TRBJ2-1; possibly TRBD2 for D (7 bases). V was clipped by 0 bases and J by 0 bases, with 9 bases between them. The length of the CDR3 is 15 residues. CDR1 and CDR2 from the germline V gene are GTSNPN and SVGIG (reference sequence). The CDR3 sequence: CAWSVGGASYNEQFF. Here the CDR3 DNA reads TGTGCCTGGAGTGTAGGGGGGGCCTCCTACAATGAGCAGTTCTTC.

This clone was counted a single time. The gene calls are TRBV2 and TRBJ2-2; D may be TRBD2 (6 bases). This CDR3 contains 17 residues. V was shortened by 5 bases and J by 0 bases, with 16 bases between the two germline ends. Germline V lookup: CDR1 SNHLY, CDR2 FYNNEI. CDR3 sequence: CASSSLLAVANTGELFF. DNA of the CDR3: TGTGCCAGCAGTTCATTACTAGCTGTCGCGAACACCGGGGAGCTGTTTTTT.

The chain recombines TRBV4-1 with TRBJ2-1, with D possibly matching TRBD1 (6 bases). V was clipped by 3 bases and J by 9 bases, with 15 bases between them. The CDR3 runs 14 residues. Germline V CDR1 and CDR2: MGHRA, YSYEKL. The CDR3: CASSHPPQGTEQFF. The CDR3, as DNA: TGCGCCAGCAGCCATCCTCCACAGGGCACTGAGCAGTTCTTC.

This chain uses TRBV28 with TRBJ1-5; D not certain. V dropped 7 bases and J dropped 9 bases, with 13 bases sitting between them. The CDR3 extends over 12 amino acids. Germline assignment: CDR1 MDHEN and CDR2 SYDVKM. Here the CDR3 DNA reads TGTGCCAGCATTAGGCAGGAGGGGCCCCAGCATTTT. It specifies CASIRQEGPQHF. Full variable domain (outside the CDR3, taken from reference TRBV28 and TRBJ1-5): DVKVTQSSRYLVKRTGEKVFLECVQDMDHENMFWYRQDPGLGLRLIYFSYDVKMKEKGDIPEGYSVSREKKERFSLILESASTNQTSMYLCASIRQEGPQHFGDGTRLSIL.

This clone was seen only once. The rearrangement joins TRBV19 to TRBJ1-1, with TRBD1 matching over 7 bases. The CDR3 length is 14 residues. Germline trimming cut 5 bases from V and 6 bases from J; bases unmatched to any gene: 9. Germline CDR1 is LNHDA and CDR2 is SQIVND (reference sequence). DNA for the CDR3: TGTGCCAGTAGTTCCGGACAGGCCTTGGCTGAAGCTTTCTTT. Amino acids: CASSSGQALAEAFF.

This clone was seen a handful of times. The V and J genes are TRBV5-5 and TRBJ1-5; D remains unclear. The CDR3 covers 14 residues. Trimming took 4 bases from V and 4 from J, leaving 12 bases between them. Germline CDR1 reads SGHKS; CDR2 reads YYEKEE (reference sequence). For the CDR3, the DNA is TGTGCCAGCAGCCCTCCGGGTTTGAATCAGCCCCAGCATTTT. Translation: CASSPPGLNQPQHF.

This clone was recorded a few times. The chain has TRBV6-1 and TRBJ1-1; 8 bases map to TRBD1. CDR1 is MNHNS, CDR2 SASEGT, per germline. This CDR3 is built from 16 residues. Trimming at V came to 3 bases and at J to 1 base, leaving 7 bases not matched to a gene. The CDR3 sequence is CASSDRQGKSNTEAFF. The CDR3 bases are TGTGCCAGCAGTGATAGACAGGGGAAATCGAACACTGAAGCTTTCTTT.

V and J are TRBV2 and TRBJ2-1; 10 bases are shared with TRBD2. CDR1 and CDR2 from the germline V gene are SNHLY and FYNNEI. V shed 6 bases and J 7 bases; nucleotides not matched to a gene: 9. The CDR3 is 15 amino acids. In DNA, the CDR3 is TGTGCCAGCAGGGAGATAGCGGGGGGACTGAATGAGCAGTTCTTC. Translated: CASREIAGGLNEQFF.

V is TRBV6-6 and J is TRBJ1-4, with 7 bases that match TRBD1. The CDR3 extends over 15 amino acids. The V and J ends lost 1 base and 7 bases, in that order; junction bases with no gene match: 6. The germline V gene encodes CDR1 MNHNY and CDR2 SVGAGI (reference sequence). The CDR3 spells CASSYFDRVPEKLFF. Written as DNA, the CDR3 is TGTGCCAGCAGTTACTTCGACAGGGTGCCTGAAAAACTGTTTTTT.